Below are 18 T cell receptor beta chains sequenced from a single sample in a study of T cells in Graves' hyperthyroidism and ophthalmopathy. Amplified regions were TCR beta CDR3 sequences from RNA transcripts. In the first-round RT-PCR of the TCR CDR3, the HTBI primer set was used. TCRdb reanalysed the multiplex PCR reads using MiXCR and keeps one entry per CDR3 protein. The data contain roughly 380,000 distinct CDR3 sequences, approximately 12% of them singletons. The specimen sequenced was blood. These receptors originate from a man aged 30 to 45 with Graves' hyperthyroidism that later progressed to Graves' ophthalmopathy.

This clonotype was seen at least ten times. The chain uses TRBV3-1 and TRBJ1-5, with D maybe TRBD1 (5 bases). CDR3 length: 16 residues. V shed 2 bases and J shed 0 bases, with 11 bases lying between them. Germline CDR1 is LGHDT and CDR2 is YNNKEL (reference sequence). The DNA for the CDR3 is TGTGCCAGCAGCCAATTATGGACAAATAGCAATCAGCCCCAGCATTTT. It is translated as CASSQLWTNSNQPQHF.

CDR3 nucleotides: TGTGCCAGCTCAGAGGGACAGATGACTAATAATTCACCCCTCCACTTT. It encodes CASSEGQMTNNSPLHF. The chain couples TRBV18 to TRBJ1-6; the match to TRBD1 covers 7 bases. V was pared by 5 bases and J by 5 bases, with 9 bases of the junction left unmatched. The CDR3 covers 16 residues. CDR1 and CDR2 (germline): KGHSH, LQKENI.

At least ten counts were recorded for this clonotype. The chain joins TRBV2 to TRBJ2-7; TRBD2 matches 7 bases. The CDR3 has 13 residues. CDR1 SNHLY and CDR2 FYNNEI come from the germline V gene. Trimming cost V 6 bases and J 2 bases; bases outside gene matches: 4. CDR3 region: CASRSRGAYEQYF. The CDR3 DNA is TGTGCCAGCAGGAGCCGGGGGGCCTACGAGCAGTACTTC.

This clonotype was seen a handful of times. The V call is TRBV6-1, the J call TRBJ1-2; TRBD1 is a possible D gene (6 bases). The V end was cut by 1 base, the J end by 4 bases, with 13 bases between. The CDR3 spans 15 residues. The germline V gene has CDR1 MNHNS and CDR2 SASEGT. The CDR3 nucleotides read TGTGCCAGCAGTGAAGAGGGAAGGGACATCTATGGCTACACCTTC. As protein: CASSEEGRDIYGYTF.

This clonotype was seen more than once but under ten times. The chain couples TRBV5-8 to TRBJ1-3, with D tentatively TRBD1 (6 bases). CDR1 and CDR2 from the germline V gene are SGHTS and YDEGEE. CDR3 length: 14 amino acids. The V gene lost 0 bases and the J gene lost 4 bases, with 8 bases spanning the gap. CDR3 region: CASSLGTGGNTIYF. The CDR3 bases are TGTGCCAGCAGCTTGGGAACAGGGGGAAACACCATATATTTT. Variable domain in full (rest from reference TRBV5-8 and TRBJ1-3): EAGVTQSPTHLIKTRGQQATLRCSPISGHTSVYWYQQALGLGLQFLLWYDEGEERNRGNFPPRFSGRQFPNYSSELNVNALELEDSALYLCASSLGTGGNTIYFGEGSWLTVV.

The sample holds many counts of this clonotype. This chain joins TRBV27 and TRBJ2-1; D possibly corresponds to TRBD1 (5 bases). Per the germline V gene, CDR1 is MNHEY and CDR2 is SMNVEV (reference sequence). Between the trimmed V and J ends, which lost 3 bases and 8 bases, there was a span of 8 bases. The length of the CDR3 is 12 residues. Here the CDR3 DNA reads TGTGCCAGCAGTTTGCTGGGGCATGAGCAGTTCTTC. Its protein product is CASSLLGHEQFF.

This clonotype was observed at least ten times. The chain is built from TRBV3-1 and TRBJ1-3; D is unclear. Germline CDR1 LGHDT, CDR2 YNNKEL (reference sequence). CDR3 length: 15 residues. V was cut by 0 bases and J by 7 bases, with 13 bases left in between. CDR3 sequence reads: CASSQDLSGGNTIYF. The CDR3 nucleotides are TGTGCCAGCAGCCAAGATCTTTCAGGCGGGAACACCATATATTTT.

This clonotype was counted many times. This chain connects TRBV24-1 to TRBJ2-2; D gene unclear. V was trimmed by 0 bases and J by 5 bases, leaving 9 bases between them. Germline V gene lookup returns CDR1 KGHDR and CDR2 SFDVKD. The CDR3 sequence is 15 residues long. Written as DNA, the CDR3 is TGTGCCACCAGTGATTTGTGGCAGCAAACCGGGGAGCTGTTTTTT. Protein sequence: CATSDLWQQTGELFF.

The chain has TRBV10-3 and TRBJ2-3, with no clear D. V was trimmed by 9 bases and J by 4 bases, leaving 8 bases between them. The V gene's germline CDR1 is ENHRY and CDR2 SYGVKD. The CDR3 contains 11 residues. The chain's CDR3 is CAMGSSDTQYF. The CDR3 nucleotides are TGTGCCATGGGGTCATCAGATACGCAGTATTTT.

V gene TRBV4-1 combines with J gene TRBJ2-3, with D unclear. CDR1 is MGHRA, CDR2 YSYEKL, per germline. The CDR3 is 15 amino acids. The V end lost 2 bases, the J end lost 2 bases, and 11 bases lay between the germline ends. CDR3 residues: CASSQSKEFTDTQYF. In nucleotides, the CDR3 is TGCGCCAGCAGCCAATCGAAAGAATTCACAGATACGCAGTATTTT.

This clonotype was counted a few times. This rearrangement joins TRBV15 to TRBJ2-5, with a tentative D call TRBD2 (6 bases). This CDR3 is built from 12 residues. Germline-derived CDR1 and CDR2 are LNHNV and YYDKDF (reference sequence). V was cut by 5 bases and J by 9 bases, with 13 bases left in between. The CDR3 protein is CATSPGWEAQYF. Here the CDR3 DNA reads TGTGCCACCAGCCCCGGATGGGAGGCCCAGTACTTC.

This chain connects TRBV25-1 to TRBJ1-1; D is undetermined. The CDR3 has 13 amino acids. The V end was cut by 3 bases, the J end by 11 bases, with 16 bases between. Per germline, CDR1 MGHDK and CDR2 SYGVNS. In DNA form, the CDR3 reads TGTGCCAGCAGTGACCAAACAGTCCGCGTTGCTTTCTTT. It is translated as CASSDQTVRVAFF.

In nucleotides, the CDR3 is TGTGCCAGTCAAGCGAGATATAGCAATCAGCCCCAGCATTTT. This translates into CASQARYSNQPQHF. The chain couples TRBV19 to TRBJ1-5; D remains unclear. Germline V gene lookup returns CDR1 LNHDA and CDR2 SQIVND (reference sequence). Between the trimmed V and J ends, which lost 8 bases and 0 bases, there was a span of 11 bases. The CDR3 has 14 residues.

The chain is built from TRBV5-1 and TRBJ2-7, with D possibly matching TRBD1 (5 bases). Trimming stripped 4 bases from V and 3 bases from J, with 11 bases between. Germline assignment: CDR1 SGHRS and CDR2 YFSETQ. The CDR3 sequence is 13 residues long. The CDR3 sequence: CASSQHRSYEQYF. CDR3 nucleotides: TGCGCCAGCAGCCAACACAGGAGCTACGAGCAGTACTTC. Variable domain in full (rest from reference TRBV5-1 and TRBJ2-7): KAGVTQTPRYLIKTRGQQVTLSCSPISGHRSVSWYQQTPGQGLQFLFEYFSETQRNKGNFPGRFSGRQFSNSRSEMNVSTLELGDSALYLCASSQHRSYEQYFGPGTRLTVT.

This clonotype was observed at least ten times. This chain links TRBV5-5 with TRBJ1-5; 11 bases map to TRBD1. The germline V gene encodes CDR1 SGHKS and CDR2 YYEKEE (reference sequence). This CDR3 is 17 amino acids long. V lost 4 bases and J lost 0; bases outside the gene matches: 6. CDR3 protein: CASSRTGGTTSNQPQHF. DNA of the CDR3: TGTGCCAGCAGCCGGACAGGGGGCACTACTAGCAATCAGCCCCAGCATTTT.

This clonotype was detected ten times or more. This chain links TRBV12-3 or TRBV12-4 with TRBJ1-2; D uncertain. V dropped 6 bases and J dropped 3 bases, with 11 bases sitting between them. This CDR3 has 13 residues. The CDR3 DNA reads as TGTGCCAGCAGCCATGACGGGTACTATGGCTACACCTTC. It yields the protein CASSHDGYYGYTF.

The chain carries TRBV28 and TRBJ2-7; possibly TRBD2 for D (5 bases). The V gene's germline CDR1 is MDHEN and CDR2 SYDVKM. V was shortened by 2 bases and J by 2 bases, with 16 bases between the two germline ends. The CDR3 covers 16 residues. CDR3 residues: CASSLPLTSSAYEQYF. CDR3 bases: TGTGCCAGCAGTTTACCTCTTACTAGTTCCGCCTACGAGCAGTACTTC.

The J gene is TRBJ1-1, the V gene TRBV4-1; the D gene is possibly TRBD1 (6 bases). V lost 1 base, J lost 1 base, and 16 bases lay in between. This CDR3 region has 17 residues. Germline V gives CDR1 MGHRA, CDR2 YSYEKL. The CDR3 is CASSQVVNRVGNTEAFF. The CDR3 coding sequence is TGCGCCAGCAGCCAAGTGGTCAACAGGGTAGGGAACACTGAAGCTTTCTTT.